This T cell receptor beta chain appears in the sequencing data of a study of cytotoxic CD8 clonotypes in ibrutinib-treated CLL. Assay used: immunoSEQ multiplex PCR; TCRdb lists only in-frame clones, some missing. The sample contains 9,300 or so clones, roughly 57% of which appear only once. Worth noting for this clone: Its antigen is not known.

Study-wide findings and caveats: Clonality increased with ibrutinib response but returned toward baseline at progression. Sustained-remission and progressing patients were not sampled at matched times.

In germline, CDR1 is SGHRS, CDR2 YFSETQ. V shed 0 bases, J shed 0 bases, and the junction held 3 bases outside the gene matches. The CDR3 sequence is 16 residues long. Sequenced here: PBMCs, sampled before ibrutinib treatment. The chain uses TRBV5-1 and TRBJ2-1; TRBD2 aligns across 7 bases. The receptor was derived from a human donor with chronic lymphocytic leukemia. The CDR3 DNA is TGCGCCAGCAGCTTGGATCGCGGGAGCTCCTACAATGAGCAGTTCTTC. Encoded protein: CASSLDRGSSYNEQFF.